The 4 T cell receptor beta chains below were found in one sample sequenced in a study of vaccination and CD4 T cells after COVID-19. Treatment indicated: roughly 11-day PBMC culture with coronavirus spike peptide pools or control peptides (ViraFEST assay). The assay that was used to sequence DNA from cultured CD4+ T cells was the Oncomine TCR Beta short-read assay. TCRdb re-called the PCR reads through MiXCR, storing one row per CDR3 protein. The data show under 15,000 distinct CDR3 sequences, around three fifths seen once. For these TCRs, the target antigens are not known. Specimen: CD4+ T cells from blood, cultured in vitro. The receptors here all came from a human donor who had recovered from COVID-19.

V usage is TRBV20-1 and J usage is TRBJ2-3; the match to TRBD1 covers 8 bases. The CDR3 covers 16 residues. Germline trimming cut 1 base from V and 4 bases from J; bases unmatched to any gene: 10. Looked up from germline, CDR1 is DFQATT and CDR2 is SNEGSKA (reference sequence). CDR3 region: CSARGFGQGIADTQYF. The DNA of the CDR3 is TGCAGTGCTAGAGGATTCGGACAGGGTATCGCAGATACGCAGTATTTT.

CDR3 sequence reads: CSARVGGGNTEAFF. DNA for the CDR3: TGCAGTGCTAGAGTCGGGGGAGGAAACACTGAAGCTTTCTTT. This chain uses TRBV20-1 with TRBJ1-1, with D perhaps TRBD1 (5 bases). Germline V lookup: CDR1 DFQATT, CDR2 SNEGSKA (reference sequence). This CDR3 has 14 residues. The germline V and J ends were trimmed by 1 base and 2 bases, with 11 bases remaining between them.

In its sample, this clonotype was seen once. The rearrangement uses TRBV28 and TRBJ2-3, with 10 bases that match TRBD2. Looked up from germline, CDR1 is MDHEN and CDR2 is SYDVKM. This CDR3 is 15 amino acids long. Trimming cost V 5 bases and J 5 bases; bases outside gene matches: 7. The CDR3 bases are TGTGCCAGCAGTCCCTCTAGCGGGAGAGAAGATACGCAGTATTTT. It yields the protein CASSPSSGREDTQYF.

The CDR3 DNA reads as TGCGCCAGCAGCCGAGGGGGCGGGAGGGCCATCCCCGCAGATACGCAGTATTTT. Its translation: CASSRGGGRAIPADTQYF. The chain couples TRBV4-1 to TRBJ2-3, with 9 nucleotides matching TRBD2. Per the germline V gene, CDR1 is MGHRA and CDR2 is YSYEKL. Unmatched junction bases numbered 15, after V lost 4 bases and J lost 4 bases. There are 18 residues in the CDR3.